These 10 T cell receptor beta chains originate from one sample sequenced in a study of B cell selection in AIRE deficiency. The data were produced by immunoSEQ multiplex PCR, yet TCRdb's version contains in-frame clones alone and is incomplete. The top ten clones hold approximately 0.17% of a sample with roughly 24,000 clones, approximately 96% of them seen once. Conventional CD4 T cells were sorted as CD4+CD127+ cells. The sequenced sample consisted of CD4+CD127+ conventional T cells sorted from PBMCs. These receptors were taken from a human donor in good health.

This chain joins TRBV29-1 and TRBJ2-1; D may match TRBD1 or TRBD2 (6 bases each). Germline V gene sequence: CDR1 SQVTM, CDR2 ANQGSEA. CDR3 size: 17 residues. V dropped 1 base and J dropped 6 bases, with 22 bases sitting between them. CDR3 nucleotide sequence: TGCAGCGTTGAAGGAGGATGGGGGGCATTTTTGGTCAATGAGCAGTTCTTC. This encodes CSVEGGWGAFLVNEQFF.

This rearrangement joins TRBV6-1 to TRBJ1-2; D remains unclear. This CDR3 spans 14 amino acids. In germline, CDR1 is MNHNS, CDR2 SASEGT. The V end was cut by 6 bases, the J end by 1 base, with 12 bases between. This CDR3 reads CASRPGVINYGYTF. The CDR3 DNA reads as TGTGCCAGCAGACCGGGAGTAATTAACTATGGCTACACCTTC.

The gene calls are TRBV20-1 and TRBJ2-7; D is uncertain. Germline CDR1 reads DFQATT; CDR2 reads SNEGSKA (reference sequence). The CDR3 has 11 residues. Trimming stripped 7 bases from V and 0 bases from J, with 7 bases between. CDR3 in DNA: TGCAGTGGCCTAGACTCCTACGAGCAGTACTTC. The encoded protein is CSGLDSYEQYF.

The chain recombines TRBV6-6 with TRBJ2-3; a weak D match, TRBD2 (6 bases). V lost 2 bases, J lost 2 bases, and 8 bases lay in between. Germline V gives CDR1 MNHNY, CDR2 SVGAGI (reference sequence). The CDR3 is made up of 14 amino acids. The CDR3 protein is CASSYRDFTDTQYF. The CDR3 DNA reads as TGTGCCAGCAGTTACCGGGACTTCACAGATACGCAGTATTTT.

This clone was observed a handful of times. The chain has TRBV5-5 and TRBJ1-6, with 8 positions matching TRBD1. The J segment lost 8 bases and the V segment lost 0 bases, leaving 7 bases of the junction unmatched. From germline, CDR1 is SGHKS and CDR2 YYEKEE (reference sequence). The CDR3 is made up of 16 amino acids. CDR3 sequence reads: CASSLASGQVYSPLHF. The CDR3 DNA reads as TGTGCCAGCAGCTTGGCGTCGGGACAGGTGTATTCACCCCTCCACTTT.

The rearrangement uses TRBV5-1 and TRBJ1-1; D not certain. This CDR3 is built from 14 residues. Germline V gives CDR1 SGHRS, CDR2 YFSETQ. Trimming removed 0 bases from V and 3 bases from J, with 9 bases in between. The CDR3 loop is CASSLGVLDTEAFF. The CDR3 nucleotides read TGCGCCAGCAGCTTGGGGGTTTTGGACACTGAAGCTTTCTTT.

V gene TRBV15 combines with J gene TRBJ2-5; 9 positions agree with TRBD1. The CDR3 is made up of 15 amino acids. The junction had 3 bases not matched to a gene; V was cut back by 1 base and J by 3 bases. Germline values: CDR1 LNHNV, CDR2 YYDKDF (reference sequence). The CDR3 DNA is TGTGCCACCAGCAGAGGGACAGGGGTGGAAGAGACCCAGTACTTC. Amino acid sequence: CATSRGTGVEETQYF.

This clone was detected only once. V gene TRBV27 combines with J gene TRBJ2-7, with TRBD2 matching over 10 bases. Germline trimming cut 7 bases from V and 2 bases from J; bases unmatched to any gene: 5. The germline gives CDR1 MNHEY, CDR2 SMNVEV (reference sequence). This CDR3 is built from 14 residues. The CDR3 region has the DNA TGTGCCAGCAAGCGGGAGGGACTTCCCTACGAGCAGTACTTC. As protein: CASKREGLPYEQYF.

V usage is TRBV15 and J usage is TRBJ1-2; no reliable D call. This CDR3 region has 12 residues. V gave up 4 bases and J gave up 3 bases, with 6 bases separating them. Germline values: CDR1 LNHNV, CDR2 YYDKDF (reference sequence). CDR3 in amino acids: CATSITDYGYTF. The CDR3 bases are TGTGCCACCAGCATCACAGACTATGGCTACACCTTC.

V is TRBV9 and J is TRBJ2-7, with a possible D match to TRBD1 (5 bases). V was trimmed by 0 bases and J by 1 base, leaving 8 bases between them. Germline V gene lookup returns CDR1 SGDLS and CDR2 YYNGEE. This CDR3 is built from 14 residues. CDR3 sequence (DNA): TGTGCCAGCAGCGTAGCGACAGAATCCTACGAGCAGTACTTC. Translated: CASSVATESYEQYF.